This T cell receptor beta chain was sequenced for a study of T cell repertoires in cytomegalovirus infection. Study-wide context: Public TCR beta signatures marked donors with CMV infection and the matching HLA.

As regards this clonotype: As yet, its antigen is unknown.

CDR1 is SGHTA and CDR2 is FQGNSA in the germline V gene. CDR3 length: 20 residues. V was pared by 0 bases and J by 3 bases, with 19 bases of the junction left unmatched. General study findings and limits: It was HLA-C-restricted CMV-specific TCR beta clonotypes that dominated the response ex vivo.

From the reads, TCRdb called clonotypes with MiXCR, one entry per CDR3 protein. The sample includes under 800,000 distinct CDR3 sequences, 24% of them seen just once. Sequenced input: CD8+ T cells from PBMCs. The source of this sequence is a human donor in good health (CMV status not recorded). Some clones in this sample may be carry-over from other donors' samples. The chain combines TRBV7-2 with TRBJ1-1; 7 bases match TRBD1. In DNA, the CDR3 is TGTGCCAGCAGCTTAGCAGGGGGGGGACAGCCACCCAAAGAGTACACTGAAGCTTTCTTT. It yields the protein CASSLAGGGQPPKEYTEAFF.